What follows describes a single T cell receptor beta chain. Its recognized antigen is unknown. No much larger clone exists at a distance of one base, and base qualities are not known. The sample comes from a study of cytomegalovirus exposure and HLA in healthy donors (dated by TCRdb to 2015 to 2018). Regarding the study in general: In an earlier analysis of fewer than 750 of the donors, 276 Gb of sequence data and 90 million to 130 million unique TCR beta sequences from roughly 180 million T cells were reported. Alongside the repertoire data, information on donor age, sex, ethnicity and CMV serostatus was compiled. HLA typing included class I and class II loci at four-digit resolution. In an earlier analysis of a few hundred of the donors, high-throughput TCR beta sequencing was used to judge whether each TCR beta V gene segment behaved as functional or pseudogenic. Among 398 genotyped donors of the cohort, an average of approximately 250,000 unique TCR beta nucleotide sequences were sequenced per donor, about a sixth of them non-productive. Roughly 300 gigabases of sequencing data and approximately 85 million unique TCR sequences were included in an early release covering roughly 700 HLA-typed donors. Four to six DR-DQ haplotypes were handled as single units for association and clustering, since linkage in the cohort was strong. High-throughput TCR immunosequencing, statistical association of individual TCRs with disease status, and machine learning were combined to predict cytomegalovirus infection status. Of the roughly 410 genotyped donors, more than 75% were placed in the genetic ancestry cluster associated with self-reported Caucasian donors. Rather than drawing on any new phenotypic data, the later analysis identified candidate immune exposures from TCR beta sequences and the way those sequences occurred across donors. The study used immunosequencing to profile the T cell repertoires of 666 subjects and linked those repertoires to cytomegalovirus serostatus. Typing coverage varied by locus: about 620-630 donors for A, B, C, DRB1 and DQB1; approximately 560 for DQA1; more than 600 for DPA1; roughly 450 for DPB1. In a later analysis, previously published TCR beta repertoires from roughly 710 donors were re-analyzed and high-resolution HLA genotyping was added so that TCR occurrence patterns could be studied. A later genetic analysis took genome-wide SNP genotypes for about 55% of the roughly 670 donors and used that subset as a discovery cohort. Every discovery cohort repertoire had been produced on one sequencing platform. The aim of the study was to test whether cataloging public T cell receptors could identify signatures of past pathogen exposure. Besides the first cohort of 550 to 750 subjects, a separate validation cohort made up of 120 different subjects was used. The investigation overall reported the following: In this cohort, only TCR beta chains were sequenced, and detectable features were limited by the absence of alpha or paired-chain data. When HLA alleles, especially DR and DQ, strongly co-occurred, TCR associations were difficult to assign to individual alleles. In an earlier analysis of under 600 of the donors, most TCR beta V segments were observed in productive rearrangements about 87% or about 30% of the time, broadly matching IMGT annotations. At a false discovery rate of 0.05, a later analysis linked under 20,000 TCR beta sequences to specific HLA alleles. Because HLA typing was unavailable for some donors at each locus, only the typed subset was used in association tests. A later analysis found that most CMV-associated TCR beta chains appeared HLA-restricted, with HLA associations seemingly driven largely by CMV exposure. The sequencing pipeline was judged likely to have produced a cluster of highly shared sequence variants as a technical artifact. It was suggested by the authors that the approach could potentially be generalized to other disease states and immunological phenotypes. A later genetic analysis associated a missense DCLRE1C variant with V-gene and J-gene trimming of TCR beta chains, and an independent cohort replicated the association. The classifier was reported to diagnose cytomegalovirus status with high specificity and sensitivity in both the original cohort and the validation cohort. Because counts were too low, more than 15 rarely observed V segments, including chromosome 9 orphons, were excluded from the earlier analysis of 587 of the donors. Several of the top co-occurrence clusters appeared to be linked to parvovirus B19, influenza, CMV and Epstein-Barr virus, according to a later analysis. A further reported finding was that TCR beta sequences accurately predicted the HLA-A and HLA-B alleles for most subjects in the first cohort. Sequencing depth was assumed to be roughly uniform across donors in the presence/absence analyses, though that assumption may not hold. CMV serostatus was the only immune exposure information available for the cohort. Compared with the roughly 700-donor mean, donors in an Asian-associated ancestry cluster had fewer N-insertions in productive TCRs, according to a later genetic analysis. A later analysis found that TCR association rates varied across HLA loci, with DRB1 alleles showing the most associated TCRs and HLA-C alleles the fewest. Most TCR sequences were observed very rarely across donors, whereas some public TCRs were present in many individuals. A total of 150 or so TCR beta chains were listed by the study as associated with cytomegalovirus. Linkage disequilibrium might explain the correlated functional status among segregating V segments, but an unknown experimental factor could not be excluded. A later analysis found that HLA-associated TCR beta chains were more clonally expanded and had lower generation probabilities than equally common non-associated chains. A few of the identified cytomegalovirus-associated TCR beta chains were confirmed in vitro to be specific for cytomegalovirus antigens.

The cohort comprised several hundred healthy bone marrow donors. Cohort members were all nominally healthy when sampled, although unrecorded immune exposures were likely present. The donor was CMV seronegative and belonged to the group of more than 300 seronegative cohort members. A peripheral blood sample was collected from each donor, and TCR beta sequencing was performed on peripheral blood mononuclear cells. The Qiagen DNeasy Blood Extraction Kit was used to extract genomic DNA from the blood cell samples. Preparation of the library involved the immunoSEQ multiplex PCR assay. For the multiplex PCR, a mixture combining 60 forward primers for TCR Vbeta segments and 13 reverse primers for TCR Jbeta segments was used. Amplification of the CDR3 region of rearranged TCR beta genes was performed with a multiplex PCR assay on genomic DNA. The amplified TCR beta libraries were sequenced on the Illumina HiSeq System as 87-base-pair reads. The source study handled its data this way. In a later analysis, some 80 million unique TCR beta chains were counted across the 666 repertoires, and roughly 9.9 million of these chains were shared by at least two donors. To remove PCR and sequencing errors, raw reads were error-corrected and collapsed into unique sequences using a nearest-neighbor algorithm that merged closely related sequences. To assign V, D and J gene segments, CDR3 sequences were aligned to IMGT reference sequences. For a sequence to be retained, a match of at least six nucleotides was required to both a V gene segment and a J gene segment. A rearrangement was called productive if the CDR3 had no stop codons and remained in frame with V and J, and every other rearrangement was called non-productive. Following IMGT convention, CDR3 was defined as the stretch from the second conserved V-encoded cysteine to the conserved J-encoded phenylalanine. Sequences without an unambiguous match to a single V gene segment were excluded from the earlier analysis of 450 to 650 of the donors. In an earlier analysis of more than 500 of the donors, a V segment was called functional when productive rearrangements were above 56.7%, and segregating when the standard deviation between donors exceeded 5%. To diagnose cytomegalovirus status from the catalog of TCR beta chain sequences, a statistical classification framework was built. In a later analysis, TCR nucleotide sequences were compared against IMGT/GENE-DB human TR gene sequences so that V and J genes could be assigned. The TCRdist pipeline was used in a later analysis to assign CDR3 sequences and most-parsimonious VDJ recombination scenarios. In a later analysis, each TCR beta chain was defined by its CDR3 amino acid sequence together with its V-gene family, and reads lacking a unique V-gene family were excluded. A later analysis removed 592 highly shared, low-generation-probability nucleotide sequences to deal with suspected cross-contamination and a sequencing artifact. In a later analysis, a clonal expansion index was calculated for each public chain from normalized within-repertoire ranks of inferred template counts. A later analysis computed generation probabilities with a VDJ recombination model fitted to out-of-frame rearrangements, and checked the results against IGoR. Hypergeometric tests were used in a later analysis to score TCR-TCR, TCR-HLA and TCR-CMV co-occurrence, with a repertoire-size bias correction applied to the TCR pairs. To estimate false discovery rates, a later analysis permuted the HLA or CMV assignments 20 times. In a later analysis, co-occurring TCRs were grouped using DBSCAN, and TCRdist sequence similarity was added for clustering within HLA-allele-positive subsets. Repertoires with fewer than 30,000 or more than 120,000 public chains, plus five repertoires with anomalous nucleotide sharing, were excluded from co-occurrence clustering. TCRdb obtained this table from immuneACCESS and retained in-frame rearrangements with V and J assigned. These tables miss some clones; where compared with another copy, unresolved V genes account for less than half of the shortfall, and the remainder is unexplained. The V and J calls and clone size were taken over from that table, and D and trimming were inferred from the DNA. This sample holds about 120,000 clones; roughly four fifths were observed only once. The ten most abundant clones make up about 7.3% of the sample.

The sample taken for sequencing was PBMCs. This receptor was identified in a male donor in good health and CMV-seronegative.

The bases are TGTGCCAGCAGTTGGCAGGGCCCGTCGAGCTCCTATAATTCACCCCTCCACTTT. It encodes CASSWQGPSSSYNSPLHF. The rearrangement combines TRBV27 with TRBJ1-6; the D gene is perhaps TRBD1, on 5 matching bases. Including the terminal cysteine and phenylalanine, the CDR3 comprises 18 residues. Only the CDR3 region is kept as DNA, spanning 54 bases read in frame from base 1. The germline V gene (reference sequence) gives CDR1 as MNHEY and CDR2 as SMNVEV. The germline ends are 16 bases apart after V is trimmed by 4 bases and J by 0 bases.